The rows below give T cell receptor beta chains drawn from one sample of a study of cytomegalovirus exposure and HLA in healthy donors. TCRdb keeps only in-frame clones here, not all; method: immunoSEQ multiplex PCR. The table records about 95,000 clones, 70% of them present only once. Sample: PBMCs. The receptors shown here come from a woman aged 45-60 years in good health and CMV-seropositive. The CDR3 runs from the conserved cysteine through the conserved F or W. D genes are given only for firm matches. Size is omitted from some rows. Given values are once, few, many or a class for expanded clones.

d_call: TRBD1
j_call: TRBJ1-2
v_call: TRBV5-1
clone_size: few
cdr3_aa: CASSWGTGGRSYGYTF
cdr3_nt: TGCGCCAGCAGCTGGGGCACAGGGGGCAGGAGCTATGGCTACACCTTC

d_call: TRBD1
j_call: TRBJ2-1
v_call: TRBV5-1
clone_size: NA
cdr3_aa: CASTGTELNEQFF
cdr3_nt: TGCGCCAGCACCGGGACAGAACTTAATGAGCAGTTCTTC

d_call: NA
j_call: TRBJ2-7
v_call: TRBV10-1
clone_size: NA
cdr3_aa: CASSGGTWDEQYF
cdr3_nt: TGCGCCAGCAGTGGGGGGACTTGGGACGAGCAGTACTTC

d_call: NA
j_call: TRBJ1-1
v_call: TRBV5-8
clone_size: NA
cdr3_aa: CASTRGVVAFF
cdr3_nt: TGTGCCAGCACCCGCGGGGTCGTGGCTTTCTTT

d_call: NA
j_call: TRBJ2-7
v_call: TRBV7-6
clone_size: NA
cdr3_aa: CASSLADSIYEQYF
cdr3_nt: TGTGCCAGCAGCTTAGCAGACTCCATCTACGAGCAGTACTTC

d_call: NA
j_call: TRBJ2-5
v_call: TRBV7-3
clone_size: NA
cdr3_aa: CASSLIGGQETQYF
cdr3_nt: TGTGCCAGCAGCTTAATAGGCGGTCAAGAGACCCAGTACTTC

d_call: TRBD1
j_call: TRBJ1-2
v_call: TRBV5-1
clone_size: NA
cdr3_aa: CASSSTGDGYTF
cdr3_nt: TGCGCCAGCAGCTCAACAGGGGATGGCTACACCTTC

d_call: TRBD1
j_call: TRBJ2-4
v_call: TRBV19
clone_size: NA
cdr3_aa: CASSIGQGLAKNIQYF
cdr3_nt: TGTGCCAGTAGTATTGGACAGGGGCTAGCCAAAAACATTCAGTACTTC

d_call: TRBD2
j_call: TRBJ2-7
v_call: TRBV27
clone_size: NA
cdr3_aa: CASSLEGSGLTYEQYF
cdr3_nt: TGTGCCAGCAGTTTAGAAGGTAGCGGGCTTACCTACGAGCAGTACTTC

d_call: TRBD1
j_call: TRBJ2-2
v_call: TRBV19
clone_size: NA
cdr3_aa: CASSNRGRLPGELFF
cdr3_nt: TGTGCCAGTAGCAACAGGGGGCGCCTGCCCGGGGAGCTGTTTTTT

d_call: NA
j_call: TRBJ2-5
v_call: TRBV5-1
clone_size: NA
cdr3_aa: CASSLGSGKETQYF
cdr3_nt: TGCGCCAGCAGCTTGGGGTCAGGGAAAGAGACCCAGTACTTC

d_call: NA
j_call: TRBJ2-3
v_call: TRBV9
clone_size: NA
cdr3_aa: CASSSHSVVDTQYF
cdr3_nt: TGTGCCAGCAGCTCTCACTCGGTAGTAGATACGCAGTATTTT

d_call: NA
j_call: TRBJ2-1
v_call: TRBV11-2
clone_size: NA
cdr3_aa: CASSLEARARDEQFF
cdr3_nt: TGTGCCAGCAGCTTAGAGGCCAGGGCCCGGGATGAGCAGTTCTTC

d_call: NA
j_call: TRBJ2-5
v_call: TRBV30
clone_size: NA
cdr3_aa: CAWGGWGVQETQYF
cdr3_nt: TGTGCCTGGGGGGGGTGGGGAGTTCAAGAGACCCAGTACTTC

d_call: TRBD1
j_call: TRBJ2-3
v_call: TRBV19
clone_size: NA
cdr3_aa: CASSTGGASTDTQYF
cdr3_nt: TGTGCCAGTAGTACAGGGGGCGCGAGCACAGATACGCAGTATTTT

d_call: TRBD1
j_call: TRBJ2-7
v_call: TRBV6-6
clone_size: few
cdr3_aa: CASSYPKTGVYEQYF
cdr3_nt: TGTGCCAGCAGTTACCCGAAGACAGGGGTCTACGAGCAGTACTTC

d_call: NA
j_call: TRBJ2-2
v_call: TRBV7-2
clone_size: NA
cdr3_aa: CASSLFSRANTGELFF
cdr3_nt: TGTGCCAGCAGCTTATTCTCCCGAGCGAACACCGGGGAGCTGTTTTTT

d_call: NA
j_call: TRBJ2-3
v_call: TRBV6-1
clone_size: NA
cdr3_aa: CASTPKYDTDTQYF
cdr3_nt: TGTGCCAGCACCCCTAAGTATGACACAGATACGCAGTATTTT

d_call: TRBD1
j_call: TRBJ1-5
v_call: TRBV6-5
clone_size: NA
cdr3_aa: CASSYYRGTHQPQHF
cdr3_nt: TGTGCCAGCAGTTATTACAGGGGTACCCATCAGCCCCAGCATTTT

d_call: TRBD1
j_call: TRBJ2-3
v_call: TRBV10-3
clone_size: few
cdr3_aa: CAISASTQGIDTQYF
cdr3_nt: TGTGCCATCAGTGCCTCCACACAGGGGATAGATACGCAGTATTTT

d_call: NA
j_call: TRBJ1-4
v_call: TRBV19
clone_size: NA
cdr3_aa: CASSIASGDEKLFF
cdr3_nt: TGTGCCAGTAGTATAGCTTCAGGGGATGAAAAACTGTTTTTT

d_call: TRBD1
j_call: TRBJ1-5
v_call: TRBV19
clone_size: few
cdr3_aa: CASPPGQERGQPQHF
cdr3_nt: TGTGCCAGCCCACCAGGACAGGAGAGGGGTCAGCCCCAGCATTTT

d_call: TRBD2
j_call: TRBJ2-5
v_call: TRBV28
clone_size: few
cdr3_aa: CASSLGREGAQYF
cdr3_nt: TGTGCCAGCAGTCTAGGACGGGAGGGGGCCCAGTACTTC

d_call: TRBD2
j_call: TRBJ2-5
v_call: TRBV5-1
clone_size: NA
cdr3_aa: CASSLYAGGDETQYF
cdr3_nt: TGCGCCAGCAGCTTGTATGCGGGAGGGGATGAGACCCAGTACTTC

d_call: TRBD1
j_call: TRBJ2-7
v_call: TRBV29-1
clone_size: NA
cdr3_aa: CSVAGGELAYEQYF
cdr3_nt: TGCAGCGTAGCAGGGGGCGAGCTCGCCTACGAGCAGTACTTC

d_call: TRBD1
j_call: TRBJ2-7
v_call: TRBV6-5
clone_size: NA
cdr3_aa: CASSYSNFDRVEQQYF
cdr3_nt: TGTGCCAGCAGTTACTCGAACTTTGACAGGGTGGAACAGCAGTACTTC

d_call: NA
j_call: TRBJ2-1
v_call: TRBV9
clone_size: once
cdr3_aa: CASSVSRGNEQFF
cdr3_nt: TGTGCCAGCAGCGTTTCACGGGGGAATGAGCAGTTCTTC

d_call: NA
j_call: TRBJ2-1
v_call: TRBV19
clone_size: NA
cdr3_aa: CASSLSAEQFF
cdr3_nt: TGTGCCAGTAGTCTTAGTGCTGAGCAGTTCTTC

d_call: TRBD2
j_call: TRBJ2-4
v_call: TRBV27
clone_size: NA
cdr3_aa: CASSLGLAGAKNIQYF
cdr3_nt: TGTGCCAGCTCCCTGGGACTAGCGGGAGCCAAAAACATTCAGTACTTC

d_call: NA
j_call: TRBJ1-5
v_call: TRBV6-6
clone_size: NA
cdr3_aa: CASSDPGGNQPQHF
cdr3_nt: TGTGCCAGCTCTGACCCGGGGGGCAATCAGCCCCAGCATTTT

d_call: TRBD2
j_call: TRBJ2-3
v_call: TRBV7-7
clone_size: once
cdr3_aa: CASSQSSGRSTDTQYF
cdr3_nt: TGTGCCAGCAGCCAGAGTAGCGGGAGGAGCACAGATACGCAGTATTTT

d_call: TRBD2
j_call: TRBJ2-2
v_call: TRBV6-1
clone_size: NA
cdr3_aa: CASRVVLAGTGELFF
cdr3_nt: TGTGCCAGCAGGGTAGTGCTAGCGGGCACCGGGGAGCTGTTTTTT

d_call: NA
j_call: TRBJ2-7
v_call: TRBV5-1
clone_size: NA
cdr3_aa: CASSLSRVSYEQYF
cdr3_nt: TGCGCCAGCAGCCTCAGCAGGGTTTCCTACGAGCAGTACTTC

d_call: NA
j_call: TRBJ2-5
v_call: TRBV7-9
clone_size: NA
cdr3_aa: CSSSAAGGETQYF
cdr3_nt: TGTTCCAGCAGCGCGGCGGGTGGAGAGACCCAGTACTTC

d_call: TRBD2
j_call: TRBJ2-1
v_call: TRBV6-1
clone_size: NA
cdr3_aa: CASSELGLAAYNEQFF
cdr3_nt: TGTGCCAGCAGTGAGCTAGGACTAGCGGCCTACAATGAGCAGTTCTTC

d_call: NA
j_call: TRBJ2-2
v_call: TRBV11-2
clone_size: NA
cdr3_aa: CASSSFKASTGWGTGELFF
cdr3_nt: TGTGCCAGCAGCTCATTTAAGGCGTCCACAGGGTGGGGTACCGGGGAGCTGTTTTTT